The rows below give T cell receptor beta chains drawn from one sample of a study of response to subunit inactivated influenza vaccine. MiXCR was run by TCRdb on the RT-PCR reads, yielding one entry per CDR3 protein. This table has 530,000 or so distinct CDR3 sequences, 12% appearing once. The sequences come from PBMCs from blood, collected on the day of vaccination. These receptors were obtained from a man aged 50 to 59 who received an inactivated influenza vaccine. The CDR3 runs from the conserved cysteine through the conserved F or W. The order of the fields is V gene, J gene, D gene, clone size, CDR3 DNA, CDR3 protein. The D gene is left open where the match is weak. Clone size is shown for a subset of rows, as once, few, many or a class of expanded clone.

TRBV12-3/TRBV12-4	TRBJ2-1	TRBD1	NA	TGTGCCAGCAGTGGCCGGGACAGGGGCAATGAGCAGTTCTTC	CASSGRDRGNEQFF
TRBV6-1	TRBJ1-1	TRBD1	many	TGTGCCAGCAGTCGGGACAGCTTGAACACTGAAGCTTTCTTT	CASSRDSLNTEAFF
TRBV28	TRBJ1-4	NA	many	TGTGCCAGCAGTCCCAGTTGGGGGTGGTCTGCAACTAATGAAAAACTGTTTTTT	CASSPSWGWSATNEKLFF
TRBV7-9	TRBJ2-2	NA	few	TGTGCCAGCAGCCGCGTAGGCGGGGAGCTGTTTTTT	CASSRVGGELFF
TRBV28	TRBJ1-2	TRBD1	NA	TGTGCCAGCAATTATAGGGGACAGAATAACTATGGCTACACCTTC	CASNYRGQNNYGYTF
TRBV20-1	TRBJ2-2	TRBD2	many	TGCAGTGCTAGTCGGCTAGCGGGAGGACGTACCGGGGAGCTGTTTTTT	CSASRLAGGRTGELFF
TRBV7-2	TRBJ2-7	TRBD1	NA	TGTGCCAGCAGCTCGTCGAACAGGGGTACCTACGAGCAGTACTTC	CASSSSNRGTYEQYF
TRBV9	TRBJ2-1	NA	few	TGTGCCAGCAGCACCTCAGGGGGGGAACCAAGCTCCTACAATGAGCAGTTCTTC	CASSTSGGEPSSYNEQFF
TRBV6-2/TRBV6-3	TRBJ2-4	TRBD2	NA	TGTGCCAGCAGGGGCCGCTTCCGAGCGGGAGGGCCTGGAAACATTCAGTACTTC	CASRGRFRAGGPGNIQYF
TRBV20-1	TRBJ2-3	NA	once	TGCTGTGCTAGTGGTTTGGGGCACGCATTCACAGATACGCAGTATTTT	CCASGLGHAFTDTQYF
TRBV10-3	TRBJ2-7	NA	NA	TGTGCCACCACAGGGATTTCCTACGAGCAGTACTTC	CATTGISYEQYF
TRBV7-2	TRBJ2-2	NA	NA	TGTGCCAGCAGCTTAAGCCGGGAAAACACCGGGGAGCTGTTTTTT	CASSLSRENTGELFF
TRBV18	TRBJ2-7	NA	few	TGTGCCAGCTCACCACCTGGGGGTACCTCGGTTGGGCAGTACTTC	CASSPPGGTSVGQYF
TRBV7-2	TRBJ2-6	NA	NA	TGTGCCAGCAGCCCTTCAGGAAGCTCTGGGGCCAACGTCCTGACTTTC	CASSPSGSSGANVLTF
TRBV4-2	TRBJ2-7	NA	many	TGTGCCAGCAGCCAAGATGCCTACGAGCAGTACTTC	CASSQDAYEQYF